The present T cell receptor (beta chain) was sequenced within a study of cytomegalovirus exposure and HLA in healthy donors. The method was immunoSEQ multiplex PCR; TCRdb's version includes in-frame clones alone and lacks a portion of them. The sample includes 200,000 or so clones, roughly 84% seen only once; the top ten take around 15%. In the case of this clone: Its antigen is unknown.

Study-level results: Researchers reported that a few CMV-associated chains were confirmed in vitro as CMV antigen-specific. The listing of approximately 160 TCR beta chains classed them as cytomegalovirus-associated. There were some public TCRs occurring in many donors, but most TCR sequences were rare.

Germline loops: CDR1 SNHLY, CDR2 FYNNEI. With 2 bases removed from V and 4 bases from J, the gap between germline ends came to 9 bases. The CDR3 contains 14 residues. Separation from the approximately 720-subject first cohort characterized the roughly 130-subject validation cohort, to which the donors belonged. This receptor was obtained from a woman younger than 45 in good health and CMV-seropositive. Sequenced input: PBMCs. V and J are TRBV2 and TRBJ1-5; D uncertain. CDR3 DNA: TGTGCCAGCAGTGAATGGGAGCAAAATCAGCCCCAGCATTTT. The encoded protein is CASSEWEQNQPQHF. The full variable domain, in which reference TRBV2 and TRBJ1-5 provide the parts outside the CDR3, is EPEVTQTPSHQVTQMGQEVILRCVPISNHLYFYWYRQILGQKVEFLVSFYNNEISEKSEIFDDQFSVERPDGSNFTLKIRSTKLEDSAMYFCASSEWEQNQPQHFGDGTRLSIL.